The 5 T cell receptor beta chains in this list originate from one sample, sequenced in a study of tumor and adjacent non-tumor tissue in lung cancer. The template was RNA from unsorted bulk tissue. A modified ARM-PCR protocol with three rounds of nested PCR amplified TCRbeta. TCRdb fed the multiplex PCR reads into MiXCR, producing one record per CDR3 protein. The sample consists of roughly 81,000 distinct CDR3 sequences, 61% of them appearing once. The specimen sequenced was lung tumor tissue. The receptors here all came from a man aged 65 to 79 with non-small cell lung cancer.

Comment on this clonotype: The junction departs from the called germline gene at one end, perhaps through a read error. The chain joins TRBV11-3 to TRBJ2-2; TRBD1 agrees at 9 bases. The length of the CDR3 is 15 residues. Germline assignment: CDR1 SGHNT and CDR2 YENEEA. The CDR3 sequence: CASGQQGADTRELFF. The CDR3 DNA sequence: TGTGCCAGCGGCCAACAGGGGGCGGACACCAGGGAGCTGTTTTTT. Looking up the rest from reference TRBV11-3 and TRBJ2-2 gives the full variable domain: EAGVVQSPRYKIIEKKQPVAFWCNPISGHNTLYWYLQNLGQGPELLIRYENEEAVDDSQLPKDRFSAERLKGVDSTLKIQPAELGDSAVYLCASGQQGADTRELFFGEGSRLTVL.

A single count supports this clonotype. The junction and the germline gene differ at one end; a read error may be behind it. The chain carries TRBV29-1 and TRBJ2-3, with a tentative D call TRBD2 (6 bases). This CDR3 comprises 15 residues. Germline CDR1 SQVTM, CDR2 ANQGSEA. CDR3 loop: CSFKVTGGPTDMQYF. The CDR3 coding sequence is TGCAGTTTCAAAGTGACCGGGGGACCCACAGATATGCAGTATTTT.

About this clonotype itself: Lacking the conserved final phenylalanine or tryptophan, this CDR3 likely reflects a read error. V and J are TRBV11-2 and TRBJ2-7; 9 nucleotides match TRBD1. V gave up 3 bases and J gave up 9 bases; unmatched junction bases: 3. CDR1 is SGHAT and CDR2 is FQNNGV in the germline V gene. This CDR3 is built from 12 residues. The CDR3 coding sequence is TGTGCCAGCAGCTTGGACAGGGGCGGGCAGTACTTA. It yields the protein CASSLDRGGQYL.

V usage is TRBV29-1 and J usage is TRBJ1-3; tentative D call: TRBD1 (6 bases). The CDR3 loop spans 14 amino acids. CDR1 and CDR2 from the germline V gene are SQVTM and ANQGSEA. The chain's CDR3 is CNAGQWRAGNTIYF. CDR3 coding DNA: TGCAACGCTGGACAGTGGCGCGCTGGAAACACCATATATTTT.

Turning to this clonotype: A much larger clone is a single base away; this may be a read error. The V and J genes are TRBV6-5 and TRBJ2-4; D might be TRBD1 (6 bases). The CDR3 is 14 amino acids. The germline V gene encodes CDR1 MNHEY and CDR2 SVGAGI. V shed 7 bases and J shed 2 bases, with 12 bases lying between them. The CDR3 coding sequence is TGTGCCAGCACTCCCGGGACACCCAAAAACATTCAGTACTTC. Encoded protein: CASTPGTPKNIQYF.